This is a list of T cell receptor beta chains from one sample in a study of OX40 agonist ivuxolimab in advanced cancers. Sequencing was performed with immunoSEQ multiplex PCR; in TCRdb, only in-frame clones are kept and a portion is missing. The repertoire holds approximately 92,000 clones, with approximately 80% as singletons. The material was CD4+ or CD8+ T cells sorted from blood, obtained in a trial of the OX40 agonist ivuxolimab. These receptors were collected from an adult with an advanced solid tumor such as melanoma, head and neck, liver or kidney cancer. Each CDR3 is given with its conserved first and last residue. Fields, in order: CDR3 length, clone size, J gene, V gene, D gene, CDR3 DNA, CDR3 protein. A D gene is named only where the DNA matches it firmly. The size of a clone is reported for some rows only, either as once, few or many, or as a class for expanded clones.

11 | . | TRBJ1-1 | TRBV30 | . | TGTGCCTGGAGCAGGGGCACTGAAGCTTTCTTT | CAWSRGTEAFF
14 | . | TRBJ1-2 | TRBV7-3 | TRBD1 | TGTGCCAGCAGCCCGACAGGGGGCGCAGAGGGCTACACCTTC | CASSPTGGAEGYTF
15 | . | TRBJ1-1 | TRBV18 | . | TGTGCCAGCTCGCCTCGACAGAACCCGAACACTGAAGCTTTCTTT | CASSPRQNPNTEAFF
14 | . | TRBJ2-7 | TRBV4-3 | . | TGCGCCAGCAGCCAAGATAAGGGGCCCTACGAGCAGTACTTC | CASSQDKGPYEQYF
15 | . | TRBJ2-5 | TRBV19 | TRBD1 | TGTGCCAGTAGTATCCAAGGGACAGGTCTGTGGGAGCAGTACTTC | CASSIQGTGLWEQYF
16 | . | TRBJ2-6 | TRBV18 | . | TGTGCCAGCTCTCTCACCTTAGACTCTGGGGCCAACGTCCTGACTTTC | CASSLTLDSGANVLTF
14 | . | TRBJ2-1 | TRBV19 | . | TGTGCCAGTAGTTTCCGGGGAAACTACAATGAGCAGTTCTTC | CASSFRGNYNEQFF
15 | . | TRBJ1-2 | TRBV10-3 | TRBD1 | TGTGCCATCAGGGACAGGGGGCCCTCGAACTATGGCTACACCTTC | CAIRDRGPSNYGYTF
15 | few | TRBJ2-5 | TRBV28 | TRBD2 | TGTGCCAGCAGCCCCACTAGCGGGAGGGGGGAGACCCAGTACTTC | CASSPTSGRGETQYF
14 | . | TRBJ2-1 | TRBV15 | TRBD2 | TGTGCCACCAGCAGAGAATCCGGGGGGGTGGAGCAGTTCTTC | CATSRESGGVEQFF
15 | . | TRBJ2-7 | TRBV7-2 | . | TGTGCCAGCAGCTTAGAGGGACTGTCCTCCTACGAGCAGTACTTC | CASSLEGLSSYEQYF